Listed below are T cell receptor beta chains from one sample, sequenced in a study of T cell clonotyping in hematopoietic cell transplantation. TCRdb's table, derived via immunoSEQ multiplex PCR, lists solely in-frame clones and lacks some. Of about 27,000 clones detected, roughly 70% appear once; the ten largest clones hold about 5.9%. The sample here was peripheral blood mononuclear cells, taken before stem cell transplant. All receptors come from a man in his fifties with myelodysplastic syndrome. Some clones in this sample may be carry-over from other donors' samples. Each CDR3 is given with its conserved first and last residue. Fields, in order: clone size, D gene, V gene, J gene, CDR3 protein, CDR3 DNA. D genes are given only for firm matches. Clone size is shown for a subset of rows, as once, few, many or a class of expanded clone.

-,-,TRBV5-1,TRBJ1-5,CASSLFMGSQPQHF,TGCGCCAGCAGCTTGTTTATGGGCTCACAGCCCCAGCATTTT
-,-,TRBV7-9,TRBJ1-6,CASSLESGASPLYF,TGTGCCAGCAGCTTAGAAAGCGGGGCTTCACCCCTCTACTTT
once,-,TRBV19,TRBJ1-3,CASKGSPHFSGNTIYF,TGTGCCAGTAAGGGGAGTCCTCACTTCTCTGGAAACACCATATATTTT
-,TRBD1,TRBV4-3,TRBJ2-7,CASSQGQGLYEQYF,TGCGCCAGCAGCCAGGGACAGGGGCTTTACGAGCAGTACTTC
-,TRBD1,TRBV7-2,TRBJ2-7,CASSLDNRGNEQYF,TGTGCCAGCAGCTTAGATAACAGGGGAAACGAGCAGTACTTC
-,-,TRBV25-1,TRBJ2-7,CASSVNSYEQYF,TGTGCCAGCAGTGTCAACTCCTACGAGCAGTACTTC
few,TRBD2,TRBV28,TRBJ2-1,CASSFPITLAGGNEQFF,TGTGCCAGCAGTTTCCCGATTACGCTAGCGGGGGGCAATGAGCAGTTCTTC
few,-,TRBV2,TRBJ2-7,CASSEGAQLTQQYF,TGTGCCAGCAGTGAAGGTGCCCAACTTACGCAGCAGTACTTC
few,TRBD1,TRBV4-2,TRBJ2-7,CASSQDPTGTYEQYF,TGTGCCAGCAGCCAAGATCCGACAGGGACCTACGAGCAGTACTTC
-,-,TRBV2,TRBJ2-5,CASKARVQETQYF,TGTGCCAGCAAGGCCAGGGTACAAGAGACCCAGTACTTC
-,-,TRBV9,TRBJ2-1,CASSVEARAVDGEQFF,TGTGCCAGCAGCGTAGAGGCACGAGCGGTGGACGGTGAGCAGTTCTTC
-,-,TRBV6-5,TRBJ1-2,CASSQTPNELYGYTF,TGTGCCAGCAGTCAAACCCCCAACGAGCTCTATGGCTACACCTTC
-,-,TRBV25-1,TRBJ1-5,CASSAIGNQPQHF,TGTGCCAGCAGTGCTATAGGCAATCAGCCCCAGCATTTT
few,-,TRBV5-4,TRBJ2-7,CASSWDGSYEQYF,TGTGCCAGCAGCTGGGACGGCTCCTACGAGCAGTACTTC
-,-,TRBV19,TRBJ2-7,CASSIGWGTYEQYF,TGTGCCAGTAGTATCGGTTGGGGGACCTACGAGCAGTACTTC
few,-,TRBV14,TRBJ1-5,CASSQGPGAQGPQHF,TGTGCCAGCAGCCAAGGCCCCGGGGCCCAAGGGCCCCAGCATTTT
-,TRBD1,TRBV5-1,TRBJ2-7,CASSFDTGGTLSYEQYF,TGCGCCAGCAGCTTCGACACAGGGGGAACTCTCTCCTACGAGCAGTACTTC
-,-,TRBV6-5,TRBJ1-3,CASSSGFENTIYF,TGTGCCAGCAGCTCAGGGTTTGAGAACACCATATATTTT
once,TRBD1,TRBV7-2,TRBJ2-7,CASSLEVAGGAAEQYF,TGTGCCAGCAGCTTAGAGGTGGCAGGGGGCGCAGCCGAGCAGTACTTC
once,TRBD1,TRBV7-2,TRBJ2-7,CASSLDRSSYEQYF,TGTGCCAGCAGCTTGGACAGGAGCTCCTACGAGCAGTACTTC
once,-,TRBV4-2,TRBJ1-6,CASSQERFEVNSPLHF,TGTGCCAGCAGCCAAGAAAGGTTTGAGGTTAATTCACCCCTCCACTTT
-,-,TRBV2,TRBJ1-4,CASTAQGTDEKLFF,TGTGCCAGCACCGCCCAGGGCACGGATGAAAAACTGTTTTTT
few,-,TRBV10-3,TRBJ2-5,CAISEAKETQYF,TGTGCCATCAGTGAAGCGAAAGAGACCCAGTACTTC
-,TRBD1,TRBV6-1,TRBJ1-2,CASRAIGQGGGYTF,TGTGCCAGCAGAGCTATTGGACAGGGAGGTGGCTACACCTTC
-,TRBD2,TRBV5-8,TRBJ2-7,CASSLGTSGSYEQYF,TGTGCCAGCAGCTTAGGGACTAGCGGGAGCTACGAGCAGTACTTC
-,TRBD1,TRBV30,TRBJ2-3,CAWSGHTRQGDLFTDTQYF,TGTGCCTGGAGTGGGCACACAAGACAGGGGGATCTTTTCACCGATACGCAGTATTTT
-,TRBD1,TRBV27,TRBJ1-6,CASSRTDRGRSPLHF,TGTGCCAGCAGTCGGACAGACAGGGGACGATCACCCCTCCACTTT
-,-,TRBV29-1,TRBJ1-2,CSVEEYGYTF,TGCAGCGTGGAGGAGTATGGCTACACCTTC
-,-,TRBV29-1,TRBJ1-1,CSVAGETEAFF,TGCAGCGTTGCCGGGGAAACTGAAGCTTTCTTT
-,-,TRBV2,TRBJ2-2,CASSEWATGELFF,TGTGCCAGCAGTGAGTGGGCCACCGGGGAGCTGTTTTTT
-,TRBD1,TRBV9,TRBJ1-2,CASSVGQDYGYTF,TGTGCCAGCAGCGTCGGACAGGACTATGGCTACACCTTC
-,-,TRBV30,TRBJ1-3,CASSTGNGNTIYF,TGTGCCAGTTCTACAGGGAACGGAAACACCATATATTTT
-,-,TRBV4-2,TRBJ2-7,CASSQATGLTYEQYF,TGTGCCAGCAGCCAAGCAACGGGACTCACCTACGAGCAGTACTTC
-,TRBD1,TRBV9,TRBJ1-3,CASSARDRRNTIYF,TGTGCCAGCAGCGCCCGGGACAGACGAAACACCATATATTTT
-,-,TRBV6-5,TRBJ1-5,CASSPSWGDNQPQHF,TGTGCCAGCAGTCCCTCCTGGGGGGACAATCAGCCCCAGCATTTT
few,TRBD2,TRBV6-1,TRBJ2-2,CASSGSGGIVAGELFF,TGTGCCAGCAGTGGATCGGGGGGGATCGTGGCCGGGGAGCTGTTTTTT
-,-,TRBV27,TRBJ2-7,CASSPDPGGEDEQYF,TGTGCCAGCAGTCCAGACCCCGGGGGTGAGGACGAGCAGTACTTC
few,-,TRBV28,TRBJ2-5,CASSLRQGHRQETQYF,TGTGCCAGCAGTTTACGGCAGGGCCACCGACAAGAGACCCAGTACTTC
-,-,TRBV6-5,TRBJ1-1,CASSSTGTRGEAFF,TGTGCCAGCAGTTCCACCGGGACACGGGGTGAAGCTTTCTTT
few,-,TRBV21-1,TRBJ1-2,CASSKDRVGYTF,TGTGCCAGCAGCAAAGATAGGGTCGGCTACACCTTC
-,-,TRBV6-1,TRBJ1-2,CASSEAVLSGGYTF,TGTGCCAGCAGTGAAGCCGTCTTATCGGGAGGCTACACCTTC
-,-,TRBV10-1,TRBJ1-2,CASRGVDGYGYTF,TGCGCCAGCAGGGGGGTGGACGGCTATGGCTACACCTTC
few,TRBD1,TRBV2,TRBJ1-1,CASSLQGGYTEAFF,TGTGCCAGCAGTCTACAGGGGGGGTACACTGAAGCTTTCTTT
-,-,TRBV9,TRBJ1-6,CASSVGANSPLHF,TGTGCCAGCAGCGTAGGGGCGAATTCACCCCTCCACTTT
-,-,TRBV30,TRBJ2-5,CAWSGDYIQETQYF,TGTGCCTGGAGTGGTGACTACATCCAAGAGACCCAGTACTTC
-,-,TRBV20-1,TRBJ2-7,CSALQGYEQYF,TGCAGTGCATTGCAGGGGTACGAGCAGTACTTC
-,TRBD1,TRBV27,TRBJ2-5,CASSPGQGRETQYF,TGTGCCAGCTCACCGGGACAGGGCCGAGAGACCCAGTACTTC
-,TRBD1,TRBV4-3,TRBJ1-2,CASSQDWGTGGGYGYTF,TGCGCCAGCAGCCAAGACTGGGGCACAGGGGGTGGGTATGGCTACACCTTC
-,TRBD2,TRBV5-7,TRBJ2-7,CASSLTSGGYEQYF,TGTGCCAGCAGCCTTACTAGCGGGGGTTACGAGCAGTACTTC
-,-,TRBV5-6,TRBJ2-5,CASSLYGTQETQYF,TGTGCCAGCAGCTTGTATGGGACCCAAGAGACCCAGTACTTC